The TCR beta chain described here comes from a study of blood T cells in healthy people across ages. As concerns this clonotype: As yet, its antigen is unknown.

Study-wide findings and caveats: Among long-lived donors, naive CD4+ cells were more numerous and diversity higher than in aged donors.

For the second PCR, which ran for about 7 to 11 cycles, a sample-barcoded 5' primer and a J-beta primer mix were used. TCRdb redid the calling of the 5' RACE reads with MiXCR, one entry per CDR3 protein. The table includes over 1,200,000 distinct CDR3 sequences, roughly 60% detected once. The CDR3 sequence is 15 residues long. The V gene's germline CDR1 is KGHSH and CDR2 LQKENI. V lost 3 bases and J lost 6; bases outside the gene matches: 6. The J gene is TRBJ2-1, the V gene TRBV18, with 9 nucleotides matching TRBD1. Sequencing was carried out using blood. The receptor comes from a man aged 18 to 29 in good health. CDR3 coding DNA: TGTGCCAGCTCACCTATACGACAGGGGGGCAATGAGCAGTTCTTC. It specifies CASSPIRQGGNEQFF.